This T cell receptor beta chain was retrieved from a study of neurological immune-mediated disorders. Libraries used 2 million unsorted PBMCs kept frozen in RNAlater. Template-switch 5'RACE cDNA synthesis added a 10-nucleotide unique molecular identifier. TCRdb itself ran the 5' RACE reads through MiXCR, one entry per CDR3 protein. The sample yields 65,000 to 85,000 distinct CDR3 sequences, about 3% seen once. This clonotype was picked up many times. CDR1 is MGHDK, CDR2 SYGVNS, per germline. The CDR3 spans 15 residues. The germline V and J ends were trimmed by 0 bases and 4 bases, with 12 bases remaining between them.

The chain carries TRBV25-1 and TRBJ2-5; either TRBD1 or TRBD2 may supply D (5 bases each). The clonotype comes from a woman aged 45-60 years with multiple sclerosis. Sequenced material: PBMCs. The CDR3 spells CASSEYSGARETQYF. CDR3 nucleotides: TGTGCCAGCAGTGAATATTCCGGGGCACGAGAGACCCAGTACTTC.